This T cell receptor (beta chain) derives from a study of T cells in Graves' hyperthyroidism and ophthalmopathy. Across the whole study: Peripheral blood was taken when the disease was first diagnosed, before any treatment began. Study-level points and caveats: Before onset, ophthalmopathy was predicted by the model a median about 6.2 months earlier. Blood shared most expanded thyroid clonotypes above 0.001.

From RNA transcripts, TCR beta CDR3 regions were amplified. The HTBI primer set was used in a first-round RT-PCR of the TCR CDR3. TCRdb itself ran the multiplex PCR reads through MiXCR, one entry per CDR3 protein. The data hold approximately 480,000 distinct CDR3 sequences, with roughly 20% observed a single time. V lost 0 bases and J lost 10, with 19 bases in between. Germline-derived CDR1 and CDR2 are SGHRS and YFSETQ. The CDR3 has 15 amino acids. The hyperthyroidism was newly diagnosed and had lasted under 2 months; the patients were aged 18 to 65. In its sample, this clonotype was seen a few times. Its cognate antigen is unknown.

The origin of this receptor is a man in his late teens or twenties with Graves' hyperthyroidism. This rearrangement joins TRBV5-1 to TRBJ1-1; tentatively, D is TRBD1 (5 bases). Source material: blood. The CDR3: CASSLGVREGEGAFF. The CDR3 nucleotides are TGCGCCAGCAGCTTGGGAGTCAGGGAGGGAGAAGGAGCTTTCTTT.